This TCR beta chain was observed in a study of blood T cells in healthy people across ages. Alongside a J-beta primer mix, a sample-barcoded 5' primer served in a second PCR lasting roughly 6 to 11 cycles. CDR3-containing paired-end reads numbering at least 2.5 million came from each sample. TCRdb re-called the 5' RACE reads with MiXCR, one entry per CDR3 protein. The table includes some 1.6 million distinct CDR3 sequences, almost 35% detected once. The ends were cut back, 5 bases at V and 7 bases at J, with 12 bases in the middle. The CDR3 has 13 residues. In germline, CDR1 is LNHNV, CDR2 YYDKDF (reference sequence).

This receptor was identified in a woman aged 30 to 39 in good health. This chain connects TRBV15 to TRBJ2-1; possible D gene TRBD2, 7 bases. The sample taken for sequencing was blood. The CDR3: CATSEGGRNEQFF. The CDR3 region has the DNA TGTGCCACCAGCGAGGGGGGGAGGAATGAGCAGTTCTTC. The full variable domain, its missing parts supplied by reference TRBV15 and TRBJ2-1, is DAMVIQNPRYQVTQFGKPVTLSCSQTLNHNVMYWYQQKSSQAPKLLFHYYDKDFNNEADTPDNFQSRRPNTSFCFLDIRSPGLGDTAMYLCATSEGGRNEQFFGPGTRLTVL.